This TCR beta chain was documented in a study of T cell responses to AZD1222 COVID-19 vaccine (dated by TCRdb to the early 2020s). Notes on the research overall: A total of over 230 trial participants underwent TCR sequencing, of whom around 200 received two doses of AZD1222 and around 26 received two doses of the MenACWY control vaccine. Trial participants were enrolled into age subgroups of 18-55, 56-69 and 70-plus years, which contained roughly 140, 27 and 60 TCR-sequenced participants, respectively. On the study overall, not on this receptor specifically: The 56-69-year group was small, and its depth increase did not reach significance, likely because of low power. Spike-specific TCR breadth and depth rose significantly after two AZD1222 doses compared with day 0 and with MenACWY recipients. CD4 TCRs associated with the vaccine covered the entire spike protein, and the dominant responses were in regions 160-218 and 743-854. No day 14 peak-response samples were available, so repertoires were characterized only after the peak T cell response. Reportedly, close to half of the unique spike-specific TCRs recognized epitopes lying outside the regions that are mutated in the B.1.351 and B.1.1.7 variants. Participants were mostly white British, with more females than males. The authors suggested clonal diversity may have been underestimated. Only six or seven AZD1222 recipients were SARS-CoV-2 seropositive at baseline, limiting conclusions about previously exposed vaccinees.

The sample's time point label, in plain terms: about 28 days (+/-7) after the second vaccine dose. AZD1222 recipients with second doses at about 4 weeks or about 12 weeks were pooled, because spike-specific TCR depth and breadth did not differ between schedules. Vaccinee samples were obtained from the UK trials COV001 and COV002, which included a single-blind randomized controlled phase 2/3 trial of AZD1222 (ChAdOx1 nCoV-19) in healthy adults. For TCRbeta chain sequencing, PBMC samples were collected from trial participants at day 0 and at day 28 after the second dose. Note on this clone: Its antigen target is currently unknown. The input lacks base qualities; no much larger clone sits a single base away.

The CDR3 regions of human TCRbeta chains were subjected to immunosequencing. The source study handled its data this way. Repertoire TCRs were matched against a reference library of SARS-CoV-2-specific TCRs generated with the MIRA antigen-specificity platform. Breadth was defined as the fraction of unique TCRs that were SARS-CoV-2-associated, and depth was defined as the fraction of total T cells that were SARS-CoV-2-associated. Using the MIRA data, every spike-specific TCR was mapped to the spike region that the TCR reacted to and assigned to either a CD4 or a CD8 class. Log10-transformed breadth and depth values were compared by one-way ANOVA with Sidak's multiple comparisons tests. The clones in this table, taken by TCRdb from immuneACCESS, are in-frame only. Not every clone is retained; where verified, under half of the shortfall comes from an unresolved V gene, and the cause of the rest is unknown. That table gives V, J and clone size, and the DNA gave D and trimming. Counted in this sample were 110,000 or so clones; around 87% of them appeared once. Together, the top ten hold roughly 4.4% of the sample.

The germline V gene yields MDHEN for CDR1 and SYDVKM for CDR2. The CDR3 has 14 amino acids, counting the end cysteine and phenylalanine. Solely the CDR3 DNA is kept, with 42 bases framed from the first base. V loses 3 bases of germline sequence and J loses 2 bases, and the interval between the two ends is 8 bases. The source is an adult who received the AZD1222 COVID-19 vaccine. This receptor chain uses TRBV28 and TRBJ2-1; tentative D gene TRBD2, with 6 bases matching. The source was peripheral blood, collected 28 days after the second AZD1222 dose. The CDR3 region has the sequence CASSFWTTYNEQFF. At the DNA level, the sequence is TGTGCCAGCAGTTTTTGGACTACCTACAATGAGCAGTTCTTC.